This TCR beta chain emerged from a study of cytomegalovirus exposure and HLA in healthy donors. Every donor was a healthy person donating bone marrow. Unrecorded immune exposure was likely among donors, who were nominally healthy when sampled. Germline V lookup: CDR1 SGHRS, CDR2 YFSETQ. The CDR3 extends over 12 amino acids. The V and J ends lost 5 bases and 5 bases respectively, with 10 bases between them. The PCR had 60 Vbeta and 13 Jbeta primers. Using immunoSEQ multiplex PCR, the repertoire was profiled, and TCRdb retains in-frame clones only, with some absent. The sample lists under 130,000 clones; around 75% were seen once. General study results and limits: The productive fraction for most TCR beta V segments was about 87% or about 30% in an earlier analysis.

As regards this clone: The antigen is not known.

The rearrangement uses TRBV5-1 and TRBJ2-5; D is unresolved. The sequence came from a man in his forties in good health and CMV-seronegative. The source material was PBMCs. DNA of the CDR3: TGCGCCAGCAGTGAGATCGGGGAGACCCAGTACTTC. As protein: CASSEIGETQYF.